These 26 T cell receptor beta chains were sequenced from one sample in a study of somatic mutations in T cells in chronic GVHD. The protocol was immunoSEQ multiplex PCR, while the TCRdb copy is restricted to in-frame clones and leaves out a portion. The sample holds 800 or so clones, under 90% seen once. The material sequenced was Vbeta20-positive CD4+ T cells from blood. These TCRs come from a male patient in his 50s with chronic graft-versus-host disease. Part of the T cell pool may stem from the graft donor.

The rearrangement joins TRBV30 to TRBJ1-2, with 7 bases that match TRBD1. This CDR3 contains 13 residues. The J segment lost 3 bases and the V segment lost 2 bases, leaving 3 bases of the junction unmatched. Germline V gives CDR1 GTSNPN, CDR2 SVGIG (reference sequence). The CDR3 region has the DNA TGTGCCTGGAGTCGCAGGGGGGACTATGGCTACACCTTC. Protein: CAWSRRGDYGYTF.

The chain joins TRBV30 to TRBJ2-5, with D tentatively TRBD1 (5 bases). The closer fit of TRBJ2-7 to the DNA end suggests the J call may be wrong. This CDR3 is 15 amino acids long. CDR1 is GTSNPN and CDR2 is SVGIG in the germline V gene (reference sequence). The CDR3 sequence: CAWSVSLGHSYEQYF. The CDR3 DNA reads as TGTGCCTGGAGTGTATCTCTAGGACACTCCTACGAGCAGTACTTC.

The chain has TRBV30 and TRBJ2-2; D is perhaps TRBD1 (5 bases). The CDR3 is 15 amino acids. Germline V gene lookup returns CDR1 GTSNPN and CDR2 SVGIG (reference sequence). The ends were cut back, 4 bases at V and 4 bases at J, with 16 bases in the middle. CDR3 amino acids: CAWNRNAFGTGELFF. CDR3 nucleotides: TGTGCCTGGAACAGGAACGCGTTTGGCACCGGGGAGCTGTTTTTT.

This clone was counted once. The rearrangement links TRBV30 to TRBJ1-2, with TRBD1 matching over 7 bases. Germline V gene data show CDR1 as GTSNPN and CDR2 as SVGIG (reference sequence). The V and J ends lost 2 bases and 6 bases, in that order; junction bases with no gene match: 15. The CDR3 has 16 amino acids. The CDR3 DNA reads as TGTGCCTGGAGTAATGCCCCTCGTGGAGGGGGCAATGGCTACACCTTC. Protein sequence: CAWSNAPRGGGNGYTF.

The gene calls are TRBV30 and TRBJ1-2; 9 nucleotides align to TRBD1. In germline, CDR1 is GTSNPN, CDR2 SVGIG (reference sequence). CDR3 length: 15 residues. V lost 3 bases, J lost 1 base, and 6 bases stayed unmatched. CDR3: CAWSRDRAINYGYTF. The DNA of the CDR3 is TGTGCCTGGAGCCGGGACAGGGCAATTAACTATGGCTACACCTTC.

The chain couples TRBV10-3 to TRBJ2-1, with 7 bases matching TRBD1. The CDR3 has 15 residues. Per germline, CDR1 ENHRY and CDR2 SYGVKD. The junction had 6 bases not matched to a gene; V was cut back by 0 bases and J by 7 bases. CDR3 amino acids: CAISESTGTGNEQFF. The CDR3 DNA follows: TGTGCCATCAGTGAGTCGACAGGGACGGGGAATGAGCAGTTCTTC.

The chain joins TRBV30 to TRBJ1-1, with D unresolved. The CDR3 consists of 12 residues. Germline CDR1 is GTSNPN and CDR2 is SVGIG (reference sequence). V was cut by 5 bases and J by 1 base, with 8 bases left in between. The CDR3 is CAWGRGNTEAFF. CDR3 sequence (DNA): TGTGCCTGGGGTCGGGGGAACACTGAAGCTTTCTTT.

The V and J genes are TRBV5-1 and TRBJ2-7; a weak D match, TRBD2 (6 bases). The germline V gene encodes CDR1 SGHRS and CDR2 YFSETQ. V was shortened by 3 bases and J by 4 bases, with 14 bases between the two germline ends. The CDR3 has 14 residues. The CDR3 sequence: CASSSGSGTYEQYF. The CDR3, as DNA: TGCGCCAGCAGCTCCGGATCGGGGACTTACGAGCAGTACTTC.

This chain connects TRBV30 to TRBJ1-3; 7 nucleotides match TRBD1. This CDR3 is 18 amino acids long. CDR1 is GTSNPN, CDR2 SVGIG, per germline (reference sequence). With 2 bases clipped from V and 0 bases from J, the junction kept 13 bases outside the gene matches. CDR3 DNA: TGTGCCTGGAGTCCCACTCCGGGACAGCTTTTCTCTGGAAACACCATATATTTT. Its translation is CAWSPTPGQLFSGNTIYF.

V is TRBV5-1 and J is TRBJ1-1, with 8 bases lining up with TRBD1. Trimming cost V 3 bases and J 2 bases; bases outside gene matches: 6. The CDR3 sequence is 15 residues long. CDR1 is SGHRS and CDR2 is YFSETQ in the germline V gene. The CDR3 loop is CASSYTQGVNTEAFF. The CDR3 coding sequence is TGCGCCAGCAGCTACACACAGGGGGTAAACACTGAAGCTTTCTTT.

The V gene is TRBV30, the J gene TRBJ2-3; 13 bases line up with TRBD2. Looked up from germline, CDR1 is GTSNPN and CDR2 is SVGIG (reference sequence). This CDR3 is 13 amino acids long. Unmatched junction bases numbered 4, after V lost 3 bases and J lost 10 bases. Written as DNA, the CDR3 is TGTGCCTGGAGAGGACTAGCGGGAGACCCGCAGTATTTT. Translated, it gives CAWRGLAGDPQYF.

The J gene is TRBJ1-1, the V gene TRBV30; TRBD1 is a possible D gene (6 bases). V was trimmed by 6 bases and J by 7 bases, leaving 15 bases between them. This CDR3 comprises 12 residues. CDR1 is GTSNPN, CDR2 SVGIG, per germline (reference sequence). The CDR3 spells CACGRGLGEAFF. The CDR3 DNA follows: TGTGCCTGTGGGCGGGGGCTAGGTGAAGCTTTCTTT.

V usage is TRBV30 and J usage is TRBJ1-1, with 7 positions matching TRBD1. This CDR3 region has 13 residues. J gave up 3 bases and V 5 bases, and 6 bases lay outside the gene matches. CDR1 GTSNPN and CDR2 SVGIG come from the germline V gene (reference sequence). In nucleotides, the CDR3 is TGTGCCTGGGACAGGGCCGGGGACACTGAAGCTTTCTTT. Its protein product is CAWDRAGDTEAFF.

V gene TRBV2 combines with J gene TRBJ2-3; tentative D call: TRBD2 (5 bases). The CDR3 has 14 amino acids. Germline values: CDR1 SNHLY, CDR2 FYNNEI. Deletions cut 1 base from V and 6 bases from J, with 11 bases between. The CDR3 loop is CASSEGLTGDTQYF. Here the CDR3 DNA reads TGTGCCAGCAGTGAAGGCCTAACGGGGGATACGCAGTATTTT. Based on the CDR3 plus reference TRBV2 and TRBJ2-3, the full variable domain is EPEVTQTPSHQVTQMGQEVILRCVPISNHLYFYWYRQILGQKVEFLVSFYNNEISEKSEIFDDQFSVERPDGSNFTLKIRSTKLEDSAMYFCASSEGLTGDTQYFGPGTRLTVL.

The chain couples TRBV30 to TRBJ1-5; a possible D gene is TRBD1 (5 bases). Germline V CDR1 and CDR2: GTSNPN, SVGIG (reference sequence). The V and J ends lost 2 bases and 6 bases respectively, with 11 bases between them. CDR3 size: 13 residues. DNA for the CDR3: TGTGCCTGGAGTAAGCAGGGCTCTCAGCCCCAGCATTTT. Translation: CAWSKQGSQPQHF.

V usage is TRBV30 and J usage is TRBJ1-1, with 8 bases identical to TRBD1. CDR3 length: 15 amino acids. Germline CDR1 GTSNPN, CDR2 SVGIG (reference sequence). V lost 5 bases to trimming and J lost 4 bases; unmatched junction nucleotides: 12. The CDR3 DNA reads TGTGCCTGGGGGGACAGGCGGAGTAGGAGCACTGAAGCTTTCTTT. This translates into CAWGDRRSRSTEAFF.

V gene TRBV30 combines with J gene TRBJ2-1; D is perhaps TRBD2 (5 bases). The CDR3 contains 14 residues. Trimming removed 3 bases at V and 7 bases at J, with 16 bases between. The germline V gene encodes CDR1 GTSNPN and CDR2 SVGIG (reference sequence). This CDR3 is CAWRHSTRRNEQFF. In DNA form, the CDR3 reads TGTGCCTGGAGGCATTCAACTAGAAGGAATGAGCAGTTCTTC.

The genes are TRBV5-1 and TRBJ2-7; TRBD1 agrees at 9 bases. The length of the CDR3 is 14 residues. J was trimmed by 6 bases and V by 5 bases; bases with no gene match: 9. Germline CDR1 reads SGHRS; CDR2 reads YFSETQ. CDR3 DNA sequence: TGCGCCAGCAGGCCCGGGACAGGGAATCCCGAGCAGTACTTC. It is translated as CASRPGTGNPEQYF.

The V call is TRBV6-1, the J call TRBJ1-5; D is perhaps TRBD1 (5 bases). Germline assignment: CDR1 MNHNS and CDR2 SASEGT. The CDR3 runs to 15 residues. Trimming removed 4 bases at V and 5 bases at J, with 15 bases between. The CDR3 DNA reads as TGTGCCAGCAGTGCCGGGGGGGGGACCTATCAGCCCCAGCATTTT. This gives the protein CASSAGGGTYQPQHF.

This clone has just a few counts. The rearrangement uses TRBV30 and TRBJ1-1; possibly TRBD1 for D (5 bases). V was pared by 3 bases and J by 3 bases, with 11 bases between. The germline V gene has CDR1 GTSNPN and CDR2 SVGIG (reference sequence). The CDR3 consists of 13 residues. As DNA, the CDR3 is TGTGCCTGGAGGGAAAGGACATACACTGAAGCTTTCTTT. Amino acids: CAWRERTYTEAFF.

J is TRBJ1-2 and V is TRBV5-1, with TRBD1 identical over 12 bases. CDR1 and CDR2 from the germline V gene are SGHRS and YFSETQ. With 7 bases clipped from V and 5 bases from J, the junction kept 6 bases outside the gene matches. CDR3 length: 14 residues. CDR3 sequence: CASSGGQGAYGYTF. The CDR3 DNA reads as TGCGCCAGCTCGGGGGGACAGGGGGCGTATGGCTACACCTTC.

V is TRBV30 and J is TRBJ1-1; tentative D call: TRBD1 (5 bases). V was pared by 5 bases and J by 6 bases, with 13 bases between. Germline CDR1 GTSNPN, CDR2 SVGIG (reference sequence). CDR3 length: 12 residues. The CDR3 sequence is CAWVGAWAEAFF. CDR3 nucleotide sequence: TGTGCCTGGGTAGGGGCTTGGGCTGAAGCTTTCTTT.

This clone was recorded a few times. This chain links TRBV5-1 with TRBJ2-1, with D tentatively TRBD2 (6 bases). The CDR3 is 14 residues long. V was shortened by 2 bases and J by 3 bases, with 9 bases between the two germline ends. Germline CDR1 and CDR2: SGHRS and YFSETQ. The CDR3 DNA is TGCGCCAGCAGCTTTGGAGGGAACTACAATGAGCAGTTCTTC. Amino acid sequence: CASSFGGNYNEQFF.

This chain joins TRBV30 and TRBJ1-2; a weak D match, TRBD1 (5 bases). Trimming cost V 4 bases and J 1 base, with 13 bases left between them. Germline assignment: CDR1 GTSNPN and CDR2 SVGIG (reference sequence). CDR3 length: 14 amino acids. The CDR3 is CAWKLGTINYGYTF. The CDR3 DNA reads TGTGCCTGGAAGTTAGGGACTATTAACTATGGCTACACCTTC.

The gene calls are TRBV30 and TRBJ2-5; TRBD2 matches at 7 bases. The end of the DNA aligns better with TRBJ2-7, so the J call may be wrong. CDR1 and CDR2 (germline): GTSNPN, SVGIG (reference sequence). The CDR3 sequence is 11 residues long. In DNA, the CDR3 is TGTGCCACGGGGAGGGAAACCGAGCAGTACTTC. Its translation: CATGRETEQYF.

The chain has TRBV30 and TRBJ2-1; weak D call: TRBD1 (5 bases). Trimming pared 5 bases from V and 0 bases from J, leaving 8 bases between. The germline V gene encodes CDR1 GTSNPN and CDR2 SVGIG (reference sequence). The CDR3 totals 13 residues. CDR3 DNA sequence: TGTGCCTGGGGAGACAGCTCCTACAATGAGCAGTTCTTC. Translation gives CAWGDSSYNEQFF.